The T cell receptor beta chain described here comes from a study of beta chain features in type 1 diabetes. Overall study results and limits: A moderate, significant TCRB CDR3 shortening appeared in type 1 diabetes across four CD4+ subsets.

The authors reverse transcribed all of the isolated RNA, so sequencing captured expressed TCRB transcripts. Profiled with immunoSEQ multiplex PCR; TCRdb holds only in-frame clones, not every one. The sample includes some 290,000 clones, around an eighth of them seen just once. The V gene lost 4 bases and the J gene lost 4 bases, with 5 bases spanning the gap. The CDR3 sequence is 12 residues long. CDR1 is MDHEN, CDR2 SYDVKM, per germline. CD45RO/CCR7/CD25/CD127/CD95/CD27 sorting isolated CD4+ naive, central memory, regulatory and stem cell-like memory cells. As concerns this clone: The antigen is unknown.

This chain joins TRBV28 and TRBJ1-5; no definite D call. The sequence was obtained from a man aged 25 to 40 with type 1 diabetes. Sequencing was carried out using naive CD4+ T cells from blood. The CDR3, as DNA: TGTGCCAGCAGTTCTCCTAATCAGCCCCAGCATTTT. It is translated as CASSSPNQPQHF.